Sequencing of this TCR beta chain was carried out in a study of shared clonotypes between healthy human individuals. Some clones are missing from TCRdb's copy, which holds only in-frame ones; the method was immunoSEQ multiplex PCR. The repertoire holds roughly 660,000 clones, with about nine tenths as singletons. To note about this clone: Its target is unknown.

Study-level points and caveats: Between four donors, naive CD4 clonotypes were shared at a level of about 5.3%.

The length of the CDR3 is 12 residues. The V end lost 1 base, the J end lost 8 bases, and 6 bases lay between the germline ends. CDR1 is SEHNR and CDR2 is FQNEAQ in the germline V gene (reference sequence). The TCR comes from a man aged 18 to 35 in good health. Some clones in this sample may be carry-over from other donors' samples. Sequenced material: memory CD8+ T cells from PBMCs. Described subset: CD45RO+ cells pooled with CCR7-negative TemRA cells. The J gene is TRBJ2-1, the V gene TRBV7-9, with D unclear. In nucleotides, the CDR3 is TGTGCCAGCAGCTTAGTTCGCGATGAGCAGTTCTTC. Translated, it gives CASSLVRDEQFF.